Presented here are 2 T cell receptor beta chains from one specimen sequenced in a study of untreated major depressive disorder. The protocol was immunoSEQ multiplex PCR, while the TCRdb copy is restricted to in-frame clones and leaves out a portion. Of about 21,000 clones in the sample, roughly 91% were seen once. Sequenced material: CD4+ T cells from PBMCs. The source of these receptors is a man under 40 in good health.

The V gene is TRBV6-6, the J gene TRBJ1-1, with D perhaps matching TRBD1 (6 bases). This CDR3 comprises 16 residues. The V gene lost 7 bases and the J gene lost 0 bases, with 18 bases spanning the gap. Germline V CDR1 and CDR2: MNHNY, SVGAGI (reference sequence). CDR3 amino acids: CASIPRGSIMNTEAFF. In nucleotides, the CDR3 is TGTGCCAGCATCCCCAGGGGTTCGATCATGAACACTGAAGCTTTCTTT.

V and J are TRBV10-3 and TRBJ1-3; D ambiguous. From germline, CDR1 is ENHRY and CDR2 SYGVKD. V lost 5 bases to trimming and J lost 0 bases, with 8 bases between them. The CDR3 contains 14 residues. The CDR3 bases are TGTGCCATCAGTTGGAGAGACTCTGGAAACACCATATATTTT. Protein product: CAISWRDSGNTIYF.